Listed here are 28 T cell receptor beta chains from one sample, sequenced in a study of OX40 agonist ivuxolimab in advanced cancers. Clones were sequenced by immunoSEQ multiplex PCR, and TCRdb holds only the in-frame ones, with some missing. The sample has tens of thousands of clones; about 89% are singletons. This specimen consisted of CD4+ or CD8+ T cells sorted from blood, obtained in a trial of the OX40 agonist ivuxolimab. These receptors originate from an adult with an advanced solid tumor such as melanoma, head and neck, liver or kidney cancer.

This chain joins TRBV7-9 and TRBJ1-2; the D is unclear. The V end lost 0 bases, the J end lost 0 bases, and 11 bases lay between the germline ends. Germline CDR1 is SEHNR and CDR2 is FQNEAQ (reference sequence). This CDR3 region has 16 residues. CDR3 DNA: TGTGCCAGCAGCTTAGCCGTGGCGGAAGCTAACTATGGCTACACCTTC. Translation: CASSLAVAEANYGYTF.

The chain joins TRBV27 to TRBJ2-7; a weak D match, TRBD1 (6 bases). The V gene's germline CDR1 is MNHEY and CDR2 SMNVEV (reference sequence). The length of the CDR3 is 14 residues. Trimming took 3 bases from V and 0 from J, leaving 9 bases between them. CDR3 sequence: CASSFGDISYEQYF. In DNA form, the CDR3 reads TGTGCCAGCAGTTTCGGGGACATCTCCTACGAGCAGTACTTC.

The rearrangement uses TRBV30 and TRBJ1-4; maybe TRBD1 (6 bases). Germline-derived CDR1 and CDR2 are GTSNPN and SVGIG (reference sequence). The CDR3 has 13 amino acids. V was pared by 8 bases and J by 7 bases, with 17 bases between. CDR3 protein: CAGETGMFEKLFF. CDR3 nucleotide sequence: TGTGCCGGCGAAACAGGGATGTTTGAAAAACTGTTTTTT.

This chain links TRBV6-1 with TRBJ1-2; maybe TRBD1 (5 bases). Germline CDR1 and CDR2: MNHNS and SASEGT. The CDR3 consists of 17 residues. Trimming took 1 base from V and 0 from J, leaving 15 bases between them. CDR3 sequence reads: CASSEGALGGANYGYTF. The DNA of the CDR3 is TGTGCCAGCAGTGAAGGCGCTTTGGGGGGAGCTAACTATGGCTACACCTTC.

The gene calls are TRBV28 and TRBJ2-2, with 9 positions matching TRBD2. The CDR3 runs 13 residues. Germline CDR1 and CDR2: MDHEN and SYDVKM. Trimming took 5 bases from V and 6 from J; bases not matched to a gene: 1. CDR3 amino acids: CASSGTSPGELFF. In DNA, the CDR3 is TGTGCCAGCAGTGGGACTAGCCCCGGGGAGCTGTTTTTT.

This chain uses TRBV6-1 with TRBJ2-3; the match to TRBD1 covers 8 bases. Losses at the gene ends were 10 bases for V and 5 bases for J; bases not matched to a gene: 14. Germline V gene sequence: CDR1 MNHNS, CDR2 SASEGT. The length of the CDR3 is 15 residues. Written as DNA, the CDR3 is TGTGCCACCGGGACAGGAAACTTGCTAGGAGATACGCAGTATTTT. It encodes CATGTGNLLGDTQYF.

CDR3 in DNA: TGTGCCAGCAGTTACTCAACGGGGGATAATAGTGCGCAGTATTTT. It yields the protein CASSYSTGDNSAQYF. The chain recombines TRBV6-6 with TRBJ2-3; D perhaps matches TRBD2 (6 bases). The CDR3 length is 15 residues. The V gene lost 0 bases and the J gene lost 10 bases, with 17 bases spanning the gap. Germline V gene sequence: CDR1 MNHNY, CDR2 SVGAGI (reference sequence).

This clone has just a few counts. This chain uses TRBV15 with TRBJ2-7; D remains ambiguous. The V gene's germline CDR1 is LNHNV and CDR2 YYDKDF (reference sequence). CDR3 length equals 13 residues. V shed 3 bases and J shed 1 base, with 7 bases lying between them. This CDR3 reads CATSRSPSYEQYF. The CDR3 DNA reads TGTGCCACCAGCAGGTCGCCATCCTACGAGCAGTACTTC.

The CDR3 spells CASSLPRTGENIQYF. The DNA for the CDR3 is TGTGCCAGCAGTTTACCCAGGACAGGGGAGAACATTCAGTACTTC. The gene calls are TRBV28 and TRBJ2-4; 9 bases match TRBD1. The V segment lost 2 bases and the J segment 7 bases; nucleotides outside the gene matches: 6. Germline-derived CDR1 and CDR2 are MDHEN and SYDVKM. This CDR3 region has 15 residues.

The chain combines TRBV19 with TRBJ2-1; no definite D call. This CDR3 spans 14 amino acids. Germline CDR1 and CDR2: LNHDA and SQIVND (reference sequence). Trimming shortened V by 3 bases and J by 0 bases, and 6 bases separated the two germline ends. The CDR3 here is CASSMWGSYNEQFF. In DNA, the CDR3 is TGTGCCAGTAGTATGTGGGGCTCCTACAATGAGCAGTTCTTC.

This clone was seen a single time. J is TRBJ1-1 and V is TRBV2, with D hard to call. Between the trimmed V and J ends, which lost 1 base and 8 bases, there was a span of 8 bases. The germline V gene encodes CDR1 SNHLY and CDR2 FYNNEI. The CDR3 extends over 12 amino acids. The CDR3 DNA reads as TGTGCCAGCAGTGAAGGAAGCGTAGAAGCTTTCTTT. As protein: CASSEGSVEAFF.

The V gene is TRBV2, the J gene TRBJ1-1, with D uncertain. Germline CDR1 SNHLY, CDR2 FYNNEI. The CDR3 is made up of 12 amino acids. V was trimmed by 8 bases and J by 4 bases, leaving 11 bases between them. The CDR3 loop is CASLPLGTEAFF. CDR3 coding DNA: TGTGCCAGCCTACCCCTCGGCACTGAAGCTTTCTTT.

The V and J genes are TRBV4-1 and TRBJ2-1, with 7 positions matching TRBD1. Germline trimming cut 4 bases from V and 9 bases from J; bases unmatched to any gene: 6. Germline V gene sequence: CDR1 MGHRA, CDR2 YSYEKL. This CDR3 has 13 amino acids. The CDR3 reads CASSLGTASEQFF. The CDR3 DNA reads as TGCGCCAGCAGCCTGGGGACAGCGAGTGAGCAGTTCTTC.

V gene TRBV4-1 combines with J gene TRBJ2-3, with 11 nucleotides matching TRBD2. The length of the CDR3 is 17 residues. Germline V lookup: CDR1 MGHRA, CDR2 YSYEKL. V was clipped by 2 bases and J by 3 bases; unmatched bases: 7. CDR3 bases: TGCGCCAGCAGCCAACCTACGACTAGCGGGGCTACAGATACGCAGTATTTT. Translation: CASSQPTTSGATDTQYF.

The J gene is TRBJ2-3, the V gene TRBV11-2, with a possible D match to TRBD2 (5 bases). Germline V lookup: CDR1 SGHAT, CDR2 FQNNGV. Trimming removed 2 bases from V and 2 bases from J, with 11 bases in between. The CDR3 is made up of 15 amino acids. CDR3 residues: CASSLYGVFTDTQYF. CDR3 nucleotides: TGTGCCAGCAGCTTATACGGGGTTTTCACAGATACGCAGTATTTT.

The chain joins TRBV28 to TRBJ2-7; no reliable D call. The CDR3 contains 13 residues. Germline values: CDR1 MDHEN, CDR2 SYDVKM. Trimming left V 1 base short and J 2 bases short, with 6 bases between. The CDR3 sequence: CASSLYKAYEQYF. CDR3 sequence (DNA): TGTGCCAGCAGTTTATATAAGGCCTACGAGCAGTACTTC.

The chain joins TRBV7-9 to TRBJ1-1; D call uncertain. Germline V gives CDR1 SEHNR, CDR2 FQNEAQ (reference sequence). The CDR3 spans 14 residues. Trimming cost V 1 base and J 0 bases, with 6 bases left between them. The CDR3, as DNA: TGTGCCAGCAGCTTAGACAGCATGAACACTGAAGCTTTCTTT. It encodes CASSLDSMNTEAFF.

The V and J genes are TRBV7-8 and TRBJ2-5; D remains unclear. Germline V gives CDR1 SGHVS, CDR2 FQNEAQ. V lost 1 base, J lost 4 bases, and 13 bases lay in between. The CDR3 is 15 residues long. The CDR3 loop reads CASSLGSSSVETQYF. CDR3 nucleotides: TGTGCCAGCAGCTTAGGAAGTAGCAGCGTAGAGACCCAGTACTTC.

The rearrangement joins TRBV10-3 to TRBJ2-5; the D is unclear. V dropped 2 bases and J dropped 2 bases, with 6 bases sitting between them. Germline V gene lookup returns CDR1 ENHRY and CDR2 SYGVKD. The CDR3 sequence is 13 residues long. CDR3 DNA: TGTGCCATCAGTGAGGTCAGACAAGAGACCCAGTACTTC. This sequence encodes CAISEVRQETQYF.

J is TRBJ1-2 and V is TRBV27, with 9 nucleotides matching TRBD1. This CDR3 is 13 amino acids long. Germline assignment: CDR1 MNHEY and CDR2 SMNVEV (reference sequence). The V gene end was trimmed by 8 bases and the J gene end by 8 bases; junction bases not matched to a gene: 9. CDR3: CASSNRGQRGYTF. As DNA, the CDR3 is TGTGCCAGCTCGAACAGGGGGCAACGAGGCTACACCTTC.

The J gene is TRBJ2-1, the V gene TRBV4-1, with 9 bases aligning to TRBD2. The V gene end was trimmed by 2 bases and the J gene end by 2 bases; junction bases not matched to a gene: 10. CDR3 length: 18 residues. Germline lookup yields CDR1 MGHRA and CDR2 YSYEKL. The CDR3 region has the DNA TGCGCCAGCAGCCAACCCTTAGCGGGAGAGGGACCCTACAATGAGCAGTTCTTC. Translated, it gives CASSQPLAGEGPYNEQFF.

This clone was detected once. The rearrangement joins TRBV29-1 to TRBJ2-3; D call uncertain. This CDR3 is 11 amino acids long. Germline values: CDR1 SQVTM, CDR2 ANQGSEA. The V end was cut by 1 base, the J end by 2 bases, with 1 base between. The chain's CDR3 is CSVEVTDTQYF. CDR3 in DNA: TGCAGCGTTGAAGTCACAGATACGCAGTATTTT.

The chain joins TRBV30 to TRBJ1-4, with D perhaps matching TRBD1 (6 bases). The length of the CDR3 is 15 residues. The ends were cut back, 2 bases at V and 7 bases at J, with 17 bases in the middle. In germline, CDR1 is GTSNPN, CDR2 SVGIG (reference sequence). The CDR3 here is CAWSRRGGLREKLFF. The CDR3 DNA reads as TGTGCCTGGAGTCGGCGCGGGGGGCTTCGTGAAAAACTGTTTTTT.

The genes are TRBV7-9 and TRBJ1-2, with TRBD1 as a possible D gene (6 bases). Trimming shortened V by 5 bases and J by 6 bases, and 10 bases separated the two germline ends. The CDR3 consists of 12 residues. Germline loops: CDR1 SEHNR, CDR2 FQNEAQ (reference sequence). The CDR3 loop is CASSPGGDGYTF. The CDR3 coding sequence is TGTGCCAGCAGCCCGGGGGGCGATGGCTACACCTTC.

The V gene is TRBV7-8, the J gene TRBJ2-1; D remains ambiguous. Germline values: CDR1 SGHVS, CDR2 FQNEAQ. This CDR3 contains 12 residues. V was clipped by 5 bases and J by 6 bases, with 8 bases between them. In nucleotides, the CDR3 is TGTGCCAGCAGCCCAATCCCCAATGAGCAGTTCTTC. Its protein is CASSPIPNEQFF.

The genes are TRBV5-8 and TRBJ2-4, with a tentative D call TRBD2 (6 bases). Per the germline V gene, CDR1 is SGHTS and CDR2 is YDEGEE. The V and J ends lost 0 bases and 8 bases respectively, with 12 bases between them. The CDR3 runs 14 residues. Written as DNA, the CDR3 is TGTGCCAGCAGCTTGGTCGCGGGATTGGACATTCAGTACTTC. Translating gives CASSLVAGLDIQYF.

This clone has a single count. This chain joins TRBV27 and TRBJ1-4, with TRBD1 matching 7 bases. With 6 bases clipped from V and 4 bases from J, the junction kept 8 bases outside the gene matches. CDR3 length equals 15 residues. Per the germline V gene, CDR1 is MNHEY and CDR2 is SMNVEV (reference sequence). This chain's CDR3 is CASSRYRGLNEKLFF. The CDR3 region has the DNA TGTGCCAGCAGCCGATACAGGGGACTTAATGAAAAACTGTTTTTT.

This clone was counted between two and nine times. CDR3 residues: CASITAMNTEAFF. The CDR3 coding sequence is TGTGCCAGCATAACAGCCATGAACACTGAAGCTTTCTTT. The rearrangement uses TRBV2 and TRBJ1-1, with D uncertain. The CDR3 is made up of 13 amino acids. Germline V gene sequence: CDR1 SNHLY, CDR2 FYNNEI. Between the trimmed V and J ends, which lost 7 bases and 0 bases, there was a span of 9 bases.